The sequence of this T cell receptor beta chain was determined in a study of response to subunit inactivated influenza vaccine. The study, taken as a whole, reports: With each seasonal influenza vaccination, the authors suggested, few new T cells are recruited.

About this clonotype itself: No antigen is known for it.

Per germline, CDR1 DFQATT and CDR2 SNEGSKA (reference sequence). This CDR3 comprises 16 residues. J gave up 3 bases and V 0 bases, and 8 bases lay outside the gene matches. TCRdb reprocessed the RT-PCR reads with MiXCR, giving one entry per CDR3 protein. Counted here are 700,000 to 900,000 distinct CDR3 sequences, approximately 22% occurring once; the ten biggest clones make up 9.5% to 13%. The rearrangement joins TRBV20-1 to TRBJ1-1; 9 positions match TRBD1. The TCR was taken from a man in his fifties or sixties who received an inactivated influenza vaccine. The source material was PBMCs from blood, sampled 5 to 6 days after vaccination. The chain's CDR3 is CSARDPNRGRDTEAFF. The CDR3 region has the DNA TGCAGTGCTAGAGACCCGAACAGGGGGCGAGACACTGAAGCTTTCTTT.